Sequencing of this T cell receptor (beta chain) was carried out in a study of shared clonotypes between healthy human individuals. The ends were cut back, 1 base at V and 5 bases at J, with 18 bases in the middle. The V gene's germline CDR1 is SGHRS and CDR2 YFSETQ. This CDR3 comprises 17 residues. The table lists this clone with many counts. Its target is not known. Study-level findings and limits: Naive CD4 clonotype sharing across a few donors was roughly 5%. Shared clonotypes across all four donors exceeded non-shared ones in generation probability.

Per the authors' pipeline: Junction-only immunoSEQ data arrived without quality scores, meaning filtering differed. Clones were sequenced by immunoSEQ multiplex PCR, and TCRdb holds only the in-frame ones, with some missing. For V, J and clone size, that table is used; D and trimming come from the DNA. The sample includes approximately 95,000 clones, under 80% of them seen just once. Sequencing was carried out using memory CD8+ T cells sorted from blood. Subset defined: CD45RO+ cells pooled with CCR7-negative TemRA cells. The TCR sequence derives from a man aged 30 to 39 in good health. The chain combines TRBV5-1 with TRBJ2-2; D assignment may be TRBD1 or TRBD2 (6 bases each). The CDR3 protein is CASSLSVGGGETGELFF. In nucleotides, the CDR3 is TGCGCCAGCAGCTTGTCGGTGGGGGGCGGCGAGACCGGGGAGCTGTTTTTT.